What follows are 17 T cell receptor beta chains derived from one specimen sequenced in a study of blood T cell repertoires in COVID-19 (TCRdb year 2020). To prepare the library, the immunoSEQ multiplex PCR assay was applied. The clones in this table, taken by TCRdb from immuneACCESS, are in-frame only. Not every clone is retained; where verified, under half of the shortfall comes from an unresolved V gene, and the cause of the rest is unknown. Present in this sample are some 43,000 clones, approximately 84% of which were seen just once. The ten top clones hold 4% to 5.5% of the sample. Sequencing used peripheral blood. The receptor set was obtained from a middle-aged man with active COVID-19.

This chain connects TRBV12-1 to TRBJ2-7; the table calls TRBD2, which could not be checked here. TRBV12-1 is a listed pseudogene. The CDR3 sequence is 14 residues long. In nucleotides, the CDR3 is TGTGCCTGGACTAGCGGGGGAGACTGCTACGAGCAGTACTTC. This gives the protein CAWTSGGDCYEQYF.

The gene calls are TRBV4-1 and TRBJ2-1; 12 nucleotides agree with TRBD2. The CDR3 is 16 residues long. Germline CDR1 is MGHRA and CDR2 is YSYEKL. V gave up 1 base and J gave up 2 bases; unmatched junction bases: 0. The CDR3 sequence: CASSQGTSGAYNEQFF. DNA for the CDR3: TGCGCCAGCAGCCAAGGGACTAGCGGGGCCTACAATGAGCAGTTCTTC.

The table lists this clone with a few counts. This chain uses TRBV5-1 with TRBJ2-1, with D tentatively TRBD1 (5 bases). The V gene lost 4 bases and the J gene lost 8 bases, with 13 bases spanning the gap. This CDR3 has 13 amino acids. Germline CDR1 is SGHRS and CDR2 is YFSETQ. CDR3 in amino acids: CASSLGHSHEQFF. The CDR3 bases are TGCGCCAGCAGCCTCGGACATTCGCATGAGCAGTTCTTC.

The J gene is TRBJ2-1, the V gene TRBV3-1 (or the pseudogene TRBV3-2), with 8 nucleotides matching TRBD1. This CDR3 is built from 14 residues. Trimming at V came to 5 bases and at J to 3 bases, leaving 3 bases not matched to a gene. The germline V gene has CDR1 LGHDT and CDR2 YNNKEL (reference sequence). CDR3 protein: CASSFRGLYNEQFF. The CDR3 DNA is TGTGCCAGCAGCTTCAGGGGGCTCTACAATGAGCAGTTCTTC.

The J gene is TRBJ2-1, the V gene TRBV6-2 or TRBV6-3, with 11 bases identical to TRBD1. Germline trimming cut 5 bases from V and 8 bases from J; bases unmatched to any gene: 2. The CDR3 covers 13 residues. CDR1 MNHEY and CDR2 SVGEGT come from the germline V gene. The CDR3 DNA sequence: TGTGCCAGCAGTCGGACAGGGGGCTATGAGCAGTTCTTC. Translation gives CASSRTGGYEQFF.

The chain combines TRBV28 with TRBJ1-2; D might be TRBD1 (5 bases). Trimming cost V 5 bases and J 6 bases, with 16 bases left between them. Germline V CDR1 and CDR2: MDHEN, SYDVKM. The CDR3 spans 14 residues. The CDR3 DNA follows: TGTGCCAGCAGTAGTGGGGCCCAGCAGGATGGCTACACCTTC. Its translation: CASSSGAQQDGYTF.

For this clone: Germline is not matched at one junction end, which may reflect a read error. This chain joins TRBV10-3 and TRBJ2-7, with TRBD2 matching 10 bases. Germline CDR1 reads ENHRY; CDR2 reads SYGVKD. The CDR3 extends over 14 amino acids. CDR3 sequence: CAMSGLADSYEQYF. Here the CDR3 DNA reads TGTGCCATGAGTGGACTAGCGGACTCCTACGAGCAGTACTTC.

The rearrangement links TRBV9 to TRBJ2-2, with a possible D match to TRBD2 (5 bases). Trimming took 0 bases from V and 5 from J, leaving 11 bases between them. The germline V gene encodes CDR1 SGDLS and CDR2 YYNGEE. This CDR3 comprises 15 residues. This CDR3 reads CASSVGPTGTGELFF. CDR3 bases: TGTGCCAGCAGCGTAGGCCCCACGGGGACCGGGGAGCTGTTTTTT.

Written as DNA, the CDR3 is TGTGCCAGCAGTTACCTAGGGACAAGTAACTATGGCTACACCTTC. Translation: CASSYLGTSNYGYTF. The chain recombines TRBV6-5 with TRBJ1-2; tentative D call: TRBD1 (6 bases). This CDR3 region has 15 residues. CDR1 and CDR2 from the germline V gene are MNHEY and SVGAGI. The germline V and J ends were trimmed by 2 bases and 1 base, with 11 bases remaining between them.

As DNA, the CDR3 is TGCGCCAGCAGCTTGGGACAGGGTAGCCTAGTGTACGAGCAGTACTTC. Protein: CASSLGQGSLVYEQYF. The genes are TRBV5-1 and TRBJ2-7, with 7 bases lining up with TRBD1. The ends lost 0 bases at V and 4 bases at J; junction bases unmatched: 10. The CDR3 extends over 16 amino acids. Germline assignment: CDR1 SGHRS and CDR2 YFSETQ.

The chain joins TRBV4-1 to TRBJ2-2; possibly TRBD2 for D (6 bases). Trimming shortened V by 3 bases and J by 1 base, and 18 bases separated the two germline ends. CDR1 and CDR2 from the germline V gene are MGHRA and YSYEKL. CDR3 length equals 18 residues. The CDR3 loop reads CASSHQGGAGRNTGELFF. CDR3 bases: TGCGCCAGCAGCCATCAGGGTGGTGCGGGGAGGAACACCGGGGAGCTGTTTTTT.

This clone was counted once. V and J are TRBV6-5 and TRBJ2-3; possibly TRBD1 for D (6 bases). The CDR3 contains 16 residues. Trimming removed 0 bases at V and 0 bases at J, with 10 bases between. From germline, CDR1 is MNHEY and CDR2 SVGAGI. CDR3 DNA: TGTGCCAGCAGTTACTCGGGACACCTTAGCACAGATACGCAGTATTTT. Residues: CASSYSGHLSTDTQYF.

The chain has TRBV5-4 and TRBJ1-1; TRBD1 might be the D (5 bases). CDR3 length equals 13 residues. Trimming stripped 5 bases from V and 1 base from J, with 9 bases between. Germline values: CDR1 SGHNT, CDR2 YYREEE (reference sequence). The CDR3 loop reads CASSYDRNTEAFF. The CDR3 nucleotides are TGTGCCAGCAGTTACGACAGGAACACTGAAGCTTTCTTT.

This clone was seen just once. The chain combines TRBV7-9 with TRBJ2-3; D might be TRBD2 (5 bases). CDR3 size: 14 residues. Germline V gene lookup returns CDR1 SEHNR and CDR2 FQNEAQ (reference sequence). Trimming pared 6 bases from V and 0 bases from J, leaving 10 bases between. This chain's CDR3 is CASRPDFSTDTQYF. DNA for the CDR3: TGTGCCAGCAGACCGGACTTTAGCACAGATACGCAGTATTTT.

This chain joins TRBV7-9 and TRBJ1-4; D is possibly TRBD1 (6 bases). Germline loops: CDR1 SEHNR, CDR2 FQNEAQ (reference sequence). This CDR3 is 15 amino acids long. V was shortened by 5 bases and J by 6 bases, with 16 bases between the two germline ends. The CDR3 protein is CASSLDGQKHEKLFF. The CDR3 DNA reads as TGTGCCAGCAGCCTCGACGGACAGAAACATGAAAAACTGTTTTTT.

The chain joins TRBV5-1 to TRBJ2-5; TRBD2 matches at 12 bases. J lost 4 bases, V lost 1 base, and 5 bases had no gene match. The CDR3 loop spans 16 amino acids. Germline CDR1 SGHRS, CDR2 YFSETQ. The CDR3 region is CASSLSPSGGVETQYF. In DNA form, the CDR3 reads TGCGCCAGCAGCTTGTCGCCTAGCGGGGGGGTAGAGACCCAGTACTTC.

V gene TRBV20-1 combines with J gene TRBJ2-7; D not resolved. This CDR3 has 12 amino acids. V dropped 3 bases and J dropped 1 base, with 7 bases sitting between them. The germline V gene encodes CDR1 DFQATT and CDR2 SNEGSKA (reference sequence). Here the CDR3 DNA reads TGCAGTGCTAGTCTGGAGTCCTACGAGCAGTACTTC. Protein sequence: CSASLESYEQYF.